A single sample gave rise to the 7 T cell receptor beta chains below, sequenced in a study of T cell repertoires in cytomegalovirus infection. Antigen specificity for these receptors is unknown. TCRdb used MiXCR to reprocess the reads, holding one entry per CDR3 protein. This sample has 700,000 to 950,000 distinct CDR3 sequences, with approximately 30% found just once. Source: cultured CD8+ T cells from PBMCs, taken from culture after CMV antigen stimulation. These receptors all come from a human donor in good health (CMV status not recorded). Some clones in this sample may be carry-over from other donors' samples.

This chain joins TRBV11-2 and TRBJ2-6, with a tentative D call TRBD1 (5 bases). Trimming removed 3 bases from V and 0 bases from J, with 21 bases in between. The CDR3 extends over 20 amino acids. Germline assignment: CDR1 SGHAT and CDR2 FQNNGV. Written as DNA, the CDR3 is TGTGCCAGCAGCTTCGCCTGGTCAGGGTCCCAACCCTCTGGGGCCAACGTCCTGACTTTC. Protein product: CASSFAWSGSQPSGANVLTF.

Details on this clonotype: Just one base apart from a much larger clone, this may be a read error. The gene calls are TRBV6-2 or TRBV6-3 and TRBJ2-2; 8 bases line up with TRBD2. The length of the CDR3 is 15 residues. Per germline, CDR1 MNHEY and CDR2 SVGEGT. J was trimmed by 1 base and V by 5 bases; bases with no gene match: 3. As DNA, the CDR3 is TGTGCCAGCAGTGATCTAGCGGGGAACACCGGGGAGCTGTTTTTT. Its translation is CASSDLAGNTGELFF.

Details on this clonotype: One end of the junction varies from germline; a read error may be responsible. The rearrangement links TRBV7-6 to TRBJ1-1, with D possibly TRBD1 on 5 matching bases. The CDR3 runs 18 residues. Germline loops: CDR1 SGHVS, CDR2 FNYEAQ. The CDR3 coding sequence is TGTGCCAACAGCCCACGTGAAGGGGCTTCAGCCCTAAACACTGAAGCTTTCTTT. Translation gives CANSPREGASALNTEAFF.

This clonotype showed up many times. V usage is TRBV7-2 and J usage is TRBJ2-1; 7 bases agree with TRBD2. The CDR3 has 19 amino acids. Germline V gene sequence: CDR1 SGHTA, CDR2 FQGNSA. With 1 base clipped from V and 3 bases from J, the junction kept 15 bases outside the gene matches. As DNA, the CDR3 is TGTGCCAGCAGCTTAGTCCCTAGCGGAGCCTACCGCTACTACAATGAGCAGTTCTTC. The encoded protein is CASSLVPSGAYRYYNEQFF.

This clonotype showed up just a few times. This rearrangement joins TRBV5-5 to TRBJ1-1; the D gene is possibly TRBD1 (6 bases). Germline CDR1 is SGHKS and CDR2 is YYEKEE (reference sequence). The V gene lost 2 bases and the J gene lost 3 bases, with 14 bases spanning the gap. There are 15 residues in the CDR3. The CDR3 protein is CASSFNAGEYTEAFF. CDR3 nucleotides: TGTGCCAGCAGCTTCAACGCAGGGGAGTACACTGAAGCTTTCTTT.

This clonotype was observed at least ten times. The chain combines TRBV7-6 with TRBJ2-2; 8 positions agree with TRBD1. Germline CDR1 SGHVS, CDR2 FNYEAQ. The CDR3 is 15 residues long. V lost 5 bases and J lost 5; bases outside the gene matches: 7. CDR3 bases: TGTGCCAGCAGCCCAGACAGGGGCGTTACCGGGGAGCTGTTTTTT. Protein sequence: CASSPDRGVTGELFF.

This clonotype has a handful of counts. The chain couples TRBV27 to TRBJ1-4, with 11 bases fitting TRBD1. CDR3 size: 13 residues. CDR1 and CDR2 from the germline V gene are MNHEY and SMNVEV (reference sequence). V gave up 5 bases and J gave up 14 bases; unmatched junction bases: 7. CDR3 region: CASSRGQGAWLFF. As DNA, the CDR3 is TGTGCCAGCAGTAGAGGACAGGGGGCTTGGCTGTTTTTT.